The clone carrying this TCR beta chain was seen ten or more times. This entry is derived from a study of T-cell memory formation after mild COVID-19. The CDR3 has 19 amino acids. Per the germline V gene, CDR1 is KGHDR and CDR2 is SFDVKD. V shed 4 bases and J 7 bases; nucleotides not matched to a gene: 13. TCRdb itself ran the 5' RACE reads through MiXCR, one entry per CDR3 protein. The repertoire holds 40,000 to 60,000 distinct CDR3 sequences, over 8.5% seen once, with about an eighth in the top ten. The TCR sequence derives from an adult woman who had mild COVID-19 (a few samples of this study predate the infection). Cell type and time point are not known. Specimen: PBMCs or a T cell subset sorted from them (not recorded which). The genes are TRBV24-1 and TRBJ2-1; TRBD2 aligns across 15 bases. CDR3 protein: CATSDRTPGLAGGWNEQFF. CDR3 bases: TGTGCCACCAGTGACCGTACACCGGGACTAGCGGGAGGTTGGAATGAGCAGTTCTTC.